The subject of this entry is one TCR beta chain. The antigen remains unidentified. Trimming at V came to 1 base and at J to 2 bases, leaving 5 bases not matched to a gene. The CDR3 has 16 amino acids. Germline V gene data show CDR1 as SGHAT and CDR2 as FQNNGV. These data originate in a study of healthy donors' naive CD4 and CD8 T cells. Study findings and constraints: Bias from naive T cell homeostatic proliferation was not addressed.

A linear amplification protocol produced the TCR libraries from roughly 550 ng of total RNA. TCRdb reanalysed the reads using MiXCR and keeps one entry per CDR3 protein. This table has roughly 200,000 distinct CDR3 sequences, 74% appearing once. This TCR derives from a pool of human donors in good health; the sample pools cells from several healthy donors. V gene TRBV11-2 combines with J gene TRBJ2-3, with 8 bases lining up with TRBD2. Sequenced input: naive CD4+ and CD8+ T cells sorted from blood, pooled from several donors. Here the CDR3 DNA reads TGTGCCAGCAGCTTAGGTAGCGGGGTCCTCACAGATACGCAGTATTTT. Residues: CASSLGSGVLTDTQYF.